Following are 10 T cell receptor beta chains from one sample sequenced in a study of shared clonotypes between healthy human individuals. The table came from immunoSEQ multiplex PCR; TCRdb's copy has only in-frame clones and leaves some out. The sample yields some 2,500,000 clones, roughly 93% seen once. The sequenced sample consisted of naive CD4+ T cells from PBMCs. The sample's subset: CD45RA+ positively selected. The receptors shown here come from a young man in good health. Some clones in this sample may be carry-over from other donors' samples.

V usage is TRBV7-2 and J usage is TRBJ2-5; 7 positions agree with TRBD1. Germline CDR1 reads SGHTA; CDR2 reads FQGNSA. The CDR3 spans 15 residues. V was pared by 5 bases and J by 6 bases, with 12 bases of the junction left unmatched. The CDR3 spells CASSATSGTEKTQYF. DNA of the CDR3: TGTGCCAGCAGCGCCACTTCCGGGACAGAGAAGACCCAGTACTTC.

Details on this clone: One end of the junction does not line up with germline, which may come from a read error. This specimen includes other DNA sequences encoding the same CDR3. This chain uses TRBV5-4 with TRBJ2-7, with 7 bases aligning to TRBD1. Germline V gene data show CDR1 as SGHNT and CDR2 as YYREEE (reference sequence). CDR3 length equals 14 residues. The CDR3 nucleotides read TGTGCCAGCAGCTGGGACAGCTCTTTCGGGGAGCAGTACTTT. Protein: CASSWDSSFGEQYF. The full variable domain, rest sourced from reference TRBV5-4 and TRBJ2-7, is ETGVTQSPTHLIKTRGQQVTLRCSSQSGHNTVSWYQQALGQGPQFIFQYYREEENGRGNFPPRFSGLQFPNYSSELNVNALELDDSALYLCASSWDSSFGEQYFGPGTRLTVT.

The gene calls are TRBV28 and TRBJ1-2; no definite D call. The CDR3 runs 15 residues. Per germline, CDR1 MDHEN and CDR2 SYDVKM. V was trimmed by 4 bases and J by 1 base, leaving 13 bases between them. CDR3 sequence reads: CASSSPGRNNYGYTF. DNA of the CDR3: TGTGCCAGCAGTTCCCCTGGACGGAATAACTATGGCTACACCTTC.

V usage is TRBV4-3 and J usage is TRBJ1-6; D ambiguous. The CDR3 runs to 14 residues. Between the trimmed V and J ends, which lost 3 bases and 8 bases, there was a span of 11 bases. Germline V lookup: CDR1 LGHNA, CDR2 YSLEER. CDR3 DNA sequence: TGCGCCAGCAGCCAGGGTTGGAGGGATTCACCCCTCCACTTT. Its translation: CASSQGWRDSPLHF.

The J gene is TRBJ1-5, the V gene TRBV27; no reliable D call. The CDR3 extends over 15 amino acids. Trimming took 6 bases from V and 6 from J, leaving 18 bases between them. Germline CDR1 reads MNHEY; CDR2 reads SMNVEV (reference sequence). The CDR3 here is CASRSGLPERQPQHF. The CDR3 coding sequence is TGTGCCAGCAGATCCGGTCTACCTGAGCGTCAGCCCCAGCATTTT.

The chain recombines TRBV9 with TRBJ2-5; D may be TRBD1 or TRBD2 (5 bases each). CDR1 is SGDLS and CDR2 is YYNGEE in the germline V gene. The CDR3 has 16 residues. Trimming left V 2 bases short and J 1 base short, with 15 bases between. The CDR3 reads CASSVTAGGGQETQYF. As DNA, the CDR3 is TGTGCCAGCAGCGTTACCGCGGGTGGGGGCCAAGAGACCCAGTACTTC.

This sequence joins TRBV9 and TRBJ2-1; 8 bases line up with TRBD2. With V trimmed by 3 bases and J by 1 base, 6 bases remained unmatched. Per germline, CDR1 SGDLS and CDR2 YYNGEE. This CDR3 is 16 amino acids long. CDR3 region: CASSAQREQSYNEQFF. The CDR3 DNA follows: TGTGCCAGCAGCGCCCAGCGGGAGCAGTCCTACAATGAGCAGTTCTTC.

This CDR3 reads CASRRGRGPETQYF. The CDR3 DNA sequence: TGTGCCAGCCGTAGGGGCCGGGGACCGGAGACCCAGTACTTC. The chain links TRBV6-5 to TRBJ2-5; D could derive from TRBD1 or TRBD2 (5 bases each). Trimming pared 8 bases from V and 5 bases from J, leaving 18 bases between. Germline CDR1 MNHEY, CDR2 SVGAGI. The CDR3 is 14 residues long.

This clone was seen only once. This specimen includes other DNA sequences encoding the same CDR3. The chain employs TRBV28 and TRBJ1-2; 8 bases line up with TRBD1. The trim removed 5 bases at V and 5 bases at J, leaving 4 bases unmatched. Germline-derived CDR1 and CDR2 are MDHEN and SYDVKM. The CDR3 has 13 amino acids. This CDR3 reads CASSLQGAYGYTF. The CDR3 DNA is TGTGCCAGCAGTCTTCAGGGGGCATATGGCTACACCTTC.

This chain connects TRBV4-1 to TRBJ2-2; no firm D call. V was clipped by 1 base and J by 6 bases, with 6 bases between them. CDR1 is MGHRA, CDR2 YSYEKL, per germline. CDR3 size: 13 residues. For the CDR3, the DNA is TGCGCCAGCAGCCAAGTTGGACCCGGGGAGCTGTTTTTT. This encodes CASSQVGPGELFF.